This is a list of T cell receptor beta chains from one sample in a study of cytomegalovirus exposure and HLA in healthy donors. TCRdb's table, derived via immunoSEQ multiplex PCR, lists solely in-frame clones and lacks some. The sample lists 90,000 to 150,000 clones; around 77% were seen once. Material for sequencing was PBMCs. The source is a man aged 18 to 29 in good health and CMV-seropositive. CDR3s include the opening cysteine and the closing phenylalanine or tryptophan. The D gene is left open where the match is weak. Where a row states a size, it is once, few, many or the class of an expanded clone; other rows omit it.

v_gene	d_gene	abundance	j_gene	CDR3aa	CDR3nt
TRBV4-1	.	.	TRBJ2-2	CASSQESSGWDSTTGELFF	TGCGCCAGCAGCCAAGAAAGCAGCGGGTGGGACAGTACCACCGGGGAGCTGTTTTTT
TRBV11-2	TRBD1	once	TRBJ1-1	CASSLVGDRAFF	TGTGCCAGCAGCTTAGTTGGGGACAGGGCTTTCTTT
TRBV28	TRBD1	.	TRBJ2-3	CASSSRTGGSDTQYF	TGTGCCAGCAGTTCCCGGACAGGGGGGTCAGATACGCAGTATTTT
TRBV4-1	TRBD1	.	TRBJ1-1	CASSPRQGPMNTEAFF	TGCGCCAGCAGCCCCCGACAGGGCCCGATGAACACTGAAGCTTTCTTT
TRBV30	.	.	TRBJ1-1	CAWNTNTEAFF	TGTGCCTGGAACACGAACACTGAAGCTTTCTTT
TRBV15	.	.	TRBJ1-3	CATSRGQREGSGNTIYF	TGTGCCACCAGCAGAGGACAGCGGGAGGGGAGCGGAAACACCATATATTTT
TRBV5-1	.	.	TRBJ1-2	CASSLAQQPNYGYTF	TGCGCCAGCAGCTTGGCCCAACAACCTAACTATGGCTACACCTTC
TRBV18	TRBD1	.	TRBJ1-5	CASSLLGQDNQPQHF	TGTGCCAGCTCCCTCCTGGGACAGGACAATCAGCCCCAGCATTTT
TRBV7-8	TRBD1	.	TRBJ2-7	CASTLSGGHEQYF	TGTGCCAGCACCCTATCAGGGGGACACGAGCAGTACTTC
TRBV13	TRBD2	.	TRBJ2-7	CASSLVASGRYYEQYF	TGTGCCAGCAGCTTGGTGGCTAGCGGGAGGTACTACGAGCAGTACTTC
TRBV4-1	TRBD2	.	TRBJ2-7	CASSSLPGTSGSLSSEQYF	TGCGCCAGCAGCTCTCTACCCGGGACTAGCGGGAGTCTATCATCGGAGCAGTACTTC
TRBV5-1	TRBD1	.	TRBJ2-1	CASSLGTVHSYNEQFF	TGCGCCAGCAGCTTAGGGACAGTACACTCCTACAATGAGCAGTTCTTC
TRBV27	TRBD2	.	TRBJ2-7	CASSFGGGVPYEQYF	TGTGCCAGCAGTTTTGGCGGGGGTGTTCCTTACGAGCAGTACTTC
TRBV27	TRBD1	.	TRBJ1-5	CASRKEGAAGNQPQHF	TGTGCCAGCAGAAAGGAGGGGGCGGCCGGTAATCAGCCCCAGCATTTT
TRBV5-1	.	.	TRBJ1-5	CASSPGWGVDQPQHF	TGCGCCAGCAGCCCGGGGTGGGGAGTTGATCAGCCCCAGCATTTT
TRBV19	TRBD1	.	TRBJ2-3	CASSIGTGGAKDTQYF	TGTGCCAGTAGTATAGGGACAGGGGGCGCGAAAGATACGCAGTATTTT
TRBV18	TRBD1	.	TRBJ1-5	CASSPYQGAQGQPQHF	TGTGCCAGCTCACCATACCAGGGGGCGCAGGGCCAGCCCCAGCATTTT
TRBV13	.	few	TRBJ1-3	CASSLLPSSGNTIYF	TGTGCCAGCAGCTTACTTCCGAGTTCTGGAAACACCATATATTTT
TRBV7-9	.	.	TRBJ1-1	CASSPWNTEAFF	TGTGCCAGCAGCCCCTGGAACACTGAAGCTTTCTTT
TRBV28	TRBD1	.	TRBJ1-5	CASSFPTGVRQPQHF	TGTGCCAGCAGTTTCCCAACAGGGGTGAGGCAGCCCCAGCATTTT
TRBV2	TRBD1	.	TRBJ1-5	CASKGARSWSNQPQHF	TGTGCCAGCAAGGGGGCGCGAAGTTGGAGCAATCAGCCCCAGCATTTT
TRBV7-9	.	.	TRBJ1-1	CASSLTGSNTEAFF	TGTGCCAGCAGCTTAACAGGTTCGAACACTGAAGCTTTCTTT
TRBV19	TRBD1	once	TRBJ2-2	CASSIRGPPANTGELFF	TGTGCCAGTAGTATAAGGGGGCCCCCCGCGAACACCGGGGAGCTGTTTTTT
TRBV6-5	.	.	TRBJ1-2	CASGPFGRGYGYTF	TGTGCCAGCGGCCCCTTTGGACGGGGCTATGGCTACACCTTC
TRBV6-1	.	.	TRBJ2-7	CASRGGGSVYEQYF	TGTGCCAGCAGGGGTGGGGGGTCGGTATACGAGCAGTACTTC
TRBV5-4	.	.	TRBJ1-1	CASSWGGGLEYTEAFF	TGTGCCAGCAGCTGGGGAGGTGGACTGGAGTACACTGAAGCTTTCTTT
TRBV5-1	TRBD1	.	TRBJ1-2	CASSTDRADGYTF	TGCGCCAGCAGCACCGACAGGGCCGATGGCTACACCTTC
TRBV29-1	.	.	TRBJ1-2	CSASRDMADYGYTF	TGCAGCGCCTCCCGGGACATGGCGGATTATGGCTACACCTTC
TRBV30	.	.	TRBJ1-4	CAWDRNNEKLFF	TGTGCCTGGGACAGAAATAATGAAAAACTGTTTTTT
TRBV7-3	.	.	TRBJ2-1	CASSLMRNNEQFF	TGTGCCAGCAGCTTAATGAGAAACAATGAGCAGTTCTTC
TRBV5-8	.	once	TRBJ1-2	CASLDGGNYGYTF	TGTGCCAGCCTGGACGGGGGGAACTATGGCTACACCTTC
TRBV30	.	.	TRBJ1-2	CAWIRGRPGYGYTF	TGTGCCTGGATTAGAGGGAGACCGGGCTATGGCTACACCTTC
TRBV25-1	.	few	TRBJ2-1	CASSESGRRGLSYNEQFF	TGTGCCAGCAGTGAATCGGGTAGGCGGGGGCTCTCCTACAATGAGCAGTTCTTC
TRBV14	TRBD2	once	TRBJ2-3	CASSQAGTSGRYTQYF	TGTGCCAGCAGCCAAGCCGGGACTAGCGGGAGGTATACGCAGTATTTT
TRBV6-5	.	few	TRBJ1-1	CASRSGQSNTEAFF	TGTGCCAGCAGGTCAGGACAGTCTAACACTGAAGCTTTCTTT
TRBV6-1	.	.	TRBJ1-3	CASSEPLAPRGNTIYF	TGTGCCAGCAGTGAACCCTTAGCCCCTAGAGGAAACACCATATATTTT
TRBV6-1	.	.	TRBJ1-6	CASSLGGRNSPLHF	TGTGCCAGCAGTCTCGGGGGACGTAATTCACCCCTCCACTTT
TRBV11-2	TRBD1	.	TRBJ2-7	CASSPSRGGQGSSYEQYF	TGTGCCAGCAGCCCCTCCCGAGGGGGACAGGGAAGCTCCTACGAGCAGTACTTC
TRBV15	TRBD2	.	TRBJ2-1	CATSRYGLAINEQFF	TGTGCCACCAGCAGGTACGGACTAGCGATCAATGAGCAGTTCTTC
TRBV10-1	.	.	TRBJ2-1	CASSEYQDFRNEQFF	TGCGCCAGCAGTGAGTACCAGGACTTTAGGAATGAGCAGTTCTTC
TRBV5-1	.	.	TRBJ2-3	CASSPGQGGTDTQYF	TGCGCCAGCAGCCCCGGACAGGGAGGGACAGATACGCAGTATTTT
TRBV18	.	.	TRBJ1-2	CASSPEENYGYTF	TGTGCCAGCTCACCGGAGGAAAACTATGGCTACACCTTC
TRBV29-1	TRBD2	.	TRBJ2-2	CSVVAGIDTGELFF	TGCAGCGTTGTAGCGGGAATTGACACCGGGGAGCTGTTTTTT
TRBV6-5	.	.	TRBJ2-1	CASSRQSTNEQFF	TGTGCCAGCAGCCGACAGTCCACCAATGAGCAGTTCTTC
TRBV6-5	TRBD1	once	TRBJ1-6	CASSSDRDGSPLHF	TGTGCCAGCAGCTCAGACAGGGATGGTTCACCCCTCCACTTT
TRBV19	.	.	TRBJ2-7	CASRGRGYEQYF	TGTGCCAGTAGGGGCAGGGGCTACGAGCAGTACTTC
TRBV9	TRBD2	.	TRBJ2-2	CASSREGSHTGELFF	TGTGCCAGCAGCCGGGAGGGGTCGCACACCGGGGAGCTGTTTTTT
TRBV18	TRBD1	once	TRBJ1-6	CASSPTGQNNSPLHF	TGTGCCAGCTCACCAACGGGACAGAATAATTCACCCCTCCACTTT
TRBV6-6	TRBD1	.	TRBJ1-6	CASRTGYSPLHF	TGTGCCAGCAGGACAGGGTATTCACCCCTCCACTTT
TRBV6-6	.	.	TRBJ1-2	CASSPHSQAPHGYTF	TGTGCCAGCAGTCCCCACTCGCAGGCCCCACATGGCTACACCTTC
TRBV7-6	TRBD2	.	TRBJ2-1	CASSLSRTSGRDNEQFF	TGTGCCAGCAGCTTATCAAGGACTAGCGGGCGAGACAATGAGCAGTTCTTC